Reported below is one T cell receptor (beta chain). The data were obtained in a study of shared clonotypes between healthy human individuals. On the study more broadly: With ages of 18 to 49, the donors were two women and a few men.

Tens of thousands of T cell genomes (about 0.2 ug DNA) went into each sorted-subset replicate. Here immunoSEQ multiplex PCR was the method, and the copy in TCRdb shows in-frame clones only, minus some. The table shows roughly 170,000 clones, with about 66% occurring only once. Per the germline V gene, CDR1 is SGHRS and CDR2 is YFSETQ. The CDR3 consists of 15 residues. The germline V and J ends were trimmed by 4 bases and 4 bases, with 15 bases remaining between them. The chain employs TRBV5-1 and TRBJ1-3, with D possibly matching TRBD1 (6 bases). The clonotype originates from a man between 25 and 39 years old in good health. Sequenced material: memory CD4+ T cells sorted from blood. Subset denoted: CD45RA-negative fraction. The CDR3 is CASSPDSGAGNTIYF. In nucleotides, the CDR3 is TGCGCCAGCAGCCCCGACTCAGGGGCCGGAAACACCATATATTTT.